The present T cell receptor (beta chain) was sequenced within a study of blood T cell repertoires in COVID-19. The wider study: The United States, Italy and Spain provided the acute and convalescent COVID-19 samples.

Details on this clone: One end of the junction does not line up with germline, which may come from a read error.

Enrolment of Seattle patients took place during active infection, and they were followed longitudinally. Only in-frame clones appear in the TCRdb table, and some are missing; sequencing was by immunoSEQ multiplex PCR. There are fewer than 200,000 clones in the sample; approximately 79% occur only once, and under 9% lies in the top ten. The CDR3 runs to 12 residues. Germline CDR1 SNHLY, CDR2 FYNNEI. The sequenced sample was peripheral blood. The receptor was isolated from a woman aged 40 to 50 with COVID-19, enrolled during active disease. V and J are TRBV2 and TRBJ1-1, with D possibly being TRBD1 (5 bases). The chain's CDR3 is CATSLGLPEAFF. CDR3 nucleotides: TGTGCCACCAGTTTGGGGCTTCCTGAAGCTTTCTTT.